These 9 T cell receptor beta chains share one sample of origin, sequenced in a study of tumor-infiltrating lymphocytes in oesophageal squamous cell carcinoma. TCRdb re-called the PCR reads through MiXCR, storing one row per CDR3 protein. The sample holds roughly 6,800 distinct CDR3 sequences, more than 14% seen once. The specimen was esophageal tumor tissue. The receptors derive from a male donor with esophageal squamous cell carcinoma.

A note on this clonotype: A much larger clonotype is one base distant, so this may be a read error. V gene TRBV25-1 combines with J gene TRBJ2-5, with 7 bases that match TRBD2. The assigned J gene may be wrong: the sequence end matches TRBJ2-1 better. Germline lookup yields CDR1 MGHDK and CDR2 SYGVNS. The CDR3 extends over 12 amino acids. The CDR3 loop is CASTPGGDEQFF. For the CDR3, the DNA is TGTGCCAGCACCCCGGGAGGCGACGAGCAGTTCTTC.

This clonotype was counted only a few times. The chain combines TRBV7-3 with TRBJ2-6; D is unclear. This CDR3 comprises 10 residues. Germline V gives CDR1 SGHTA, CDR2 FQGTGA. Deletions cut 5 bases from V and 18 bases from J, with 11 bases between. The CDR3 sequence: CASSTSGGTF. CDR3 nucleotide sequence: TGTGCCAGCAGCACCTCCGGCGGGACTTTC.

This clonotype was counted between two and nine times. The rearrangement joins TRBV18 to TRBJ2-1; a weak D match, TRBD2 (5 bases). With the DNA end fitting TRBJ2-7 better, the J assignment may be wrong. Germline V gives CDR1 KGHSH, CDR2 LQKENI. CDR3 length: 14 residues. The CDR3 loop is CASSPEGFEDEQYF. In DNA, the CDR3 is TGTGCCAGCTCACCAGAGGGTTTCGAGGATGAGCAGTACTTC.

This clonotype has at least ten counts. The final CDR3 position lacks the conserved phenylalanine or tryptophan, pointing to a likely read error. The limits of the CDR3 on the DNA are not certain, so only TCRdb's listed CDR3 is given. The rearrangement joins TRBV11-2 to TRBJ2-6. Counting both end residues, the CDR3 totals 9 amino acids. Germline lookup yields CDR1 SGHAT and CDR2 FQNNGV. CDR3 sequence reads: CASSLVQTS.

This clonotype was recorded at least ten times. The J gene is TRBJ1-1, the V gene TRBV6-1, with D hard to call. Germline V gene sequence: CDR1 MNHNS, CDR2 SASEGT. CDR3 length: 13 residues. V was clipped by 3 bases and J by 0 bases, with 5 bases between them. CDR3 DNA sequence: TGTGCCAGCAGTGATATGATGAACACTGAAGCTTTCTTT. This sequence encodes CASSDMMNTEAFF.

This clonotype was counted between two and nine times. One base away lies a much larger clone, so this may be a sequencing read error. The DNA is left out, because the CDR3 cannot be placed on it with certainty; the CDR3 is given as TCRdb lists it. The chain combines TRBV7-7 with TRBJ2-3; the table's D call, TRBD1, was not checked against the DNA. From germline, CDR1 is SSHAT and CDR2 FNYEAQ (reference sequence). With termini counted, the CDR3 has 15 amino acids. CDR3 region: CASSFAQGAAGELYF.

By share, this clonotype ranks as medium-sized. The chain carries TRBV7-2 and TRBJ2-3; 8 nucleotides match TRBD2. Germline V lookup: CDR1 SGHTA, CDR2 FQGNSA. With 3 bases clipped from V and 3 bases from J, the junction kept 11 bases outside the gene matches. The CDR3 is made up of 17 amino acids. The CDR3 nucleotides read TGTGCCAGCAGCTTGGGCGGGGGGACGTGGGGTACAGATACGCAGTATTTT. Translated, it gives CASSLGGGTWGTDTQYF.

This clonotype was seen only once. Given the absence of the conserved phenylalanine or tryptophan at the CDR3 end, a read error is likely. The DNA is left out, because the CDR3 cannot be placed on it with certainty; the CDR3 is given as TCRdb lists it. The V and J genes are TRBV12-3 or TRBV12-4 and TRBJ2-7. The length of the CDR3 is 14 amino acids, counting both ends. CDR3 region: CASSSTAVGYTFGS.

The rearrangement joins TRBV10-3 to TRBJ2-1; 12 bases agree with TRBD2. The J call may be mistaken, given a closer DNA end match to TRBJ2-5. CDR1 is ENHRY, CDR2 SYGVKD, per germline. This CDR3 comprises 16 residues. Written as DNA, the CDR3 is TGTGCCATCAGTGCTAGCGGGGGGGTAAACCAAGAGACCCAGTACTTC. Protein sequence: CAISASGGVNQETQYF.